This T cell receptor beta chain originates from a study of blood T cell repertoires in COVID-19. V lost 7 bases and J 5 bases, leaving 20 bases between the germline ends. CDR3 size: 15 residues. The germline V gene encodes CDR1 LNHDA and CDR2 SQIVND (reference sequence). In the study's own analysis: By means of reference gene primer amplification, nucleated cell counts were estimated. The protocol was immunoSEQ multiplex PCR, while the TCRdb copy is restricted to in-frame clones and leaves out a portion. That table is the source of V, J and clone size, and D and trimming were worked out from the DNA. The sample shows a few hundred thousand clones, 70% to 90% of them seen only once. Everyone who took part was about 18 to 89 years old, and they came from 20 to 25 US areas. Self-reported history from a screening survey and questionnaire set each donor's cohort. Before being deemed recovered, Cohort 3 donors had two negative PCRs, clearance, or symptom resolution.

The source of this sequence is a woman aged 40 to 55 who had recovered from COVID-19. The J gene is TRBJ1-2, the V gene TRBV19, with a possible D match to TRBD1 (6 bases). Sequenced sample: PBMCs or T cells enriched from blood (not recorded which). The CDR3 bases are TGTGCCAGTATTCACAGGGCGGAGGACGGATATGGCTACACCTTC. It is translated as CASIHRAEDGYGYTF. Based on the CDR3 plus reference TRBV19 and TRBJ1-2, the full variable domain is DGGITQSPKYLFRKEGQNVTLSCEQNLNHDAMYWYRQDPGQGLRLIYYSQIVNDFQKGDIAEGYSVSREKKESFPLTVTSAQKNPTAFYLCASIHRAEDGYGYTFGSGTRLTVV.